This record covers a single T cell receptor (beta chain). Clones were sequenced by immunoSEQ multiplex PCR, and TCRdb holds only the in-frame ones, with some missing. The sample shows fewer than 120,000 clones, over 60% of them seen only once. This record belongs to a study of blood T cell repertoires in COVID-19. This CDR3 is 16 amino acids long. The J segment lost 9 bases and the V segment lost 8 bases, leaving 14 bases of the junction unmatched. CDR1 and CDR2 (germline): MGHDK, SYGVNS. This sequence joins TRBV25-1 and TRBJ2-1, with TRBD2 matching 12 bases. The receptor comes from an elderly woman with active or convalescent COVID-19. What was sequenced was peripheral blood. The CDR3, as DNA: TGTGCCAGCTCCTCGGCCGCTAGCGGGAGGGCCTCTGAGCAGTTCTTC. This codes for CASSSAASGRASEQFF. The variable domain in full, completed from reference TRBV25-1 and TRBJ2-1, reads EADIYQTPRYLVIGTGKKITLECSQTMGHDKMYWYQQDPGMELHLIHYSYGVNSTEKGDLSSESTVSRIRTEHFPLTLESARPSHTSQYLCASSSAASGRASEQFFGPGTRLTVL.